This T cell receptor beta chain was documented in a study of human T cells and chemical hapten exposure. Regarding time point: patch test 1, 2 weeks after DPC sensitization. As to treatment: therapeutic diphenylcyclopropenone sensitization with weekly scalp DPC. The sample holds many counts of this clonotype. TCRdb recomputed calls from the RACE reads with MiXCR, one row per CDR3 protein. Counted here are around 340,000 distinct CDR3 sequences, under 9% occurring once; the ten biggest clones make up 7.5% to 8.5%. CDR3 length: 12 residues. Germline assignment: CDR1 SGHTA and CDR2 FQGNSA. V was shortened by 2 bases and J by 10 bases, with 6 bases between the two germline ends.

The sequences come from whole blood, collected in connection with sensitization to the hapten diphenylcyclopropenone (DPC). The chain links TRBV7-2 to TRBJ1-6; D is unclear. This TCR was sampled from a woman between 18 and 29 years old with alopecia areata. Some clones in this sample may be carry-over from other donors' samples. DNA of the CDR3: TGTGCCAGCAGCTTAATGGAGTCACCCCTCCACTTT. Protein product: CASSLMESPLHF.